This passage covers 23 T cell receptor beta chains from one sample sequenced in a study of blood T cell repertoires in COVID-19. The repertoire was sequenced with immunoSEQ multiplex PCR; TCRdb's copy has only in-frame clones and lacks some. The table has some 400,000 clones, around 87% seen once. The sample was PBMCs or T cells enriched from blood (not recorded which). The source is a man in his thirties or forties who had recovered from COVID-19.

The chain uses TRBV4-3 and TRBJ2-7; 7 bases line up with TRBD1. Looked up from germline, CDR1 is LGHNA and CDR2 is YSLEER. This CDR3 is 15 amino acids long. J lost 0 bases, V lost 4 bases, and 6 bases had no gene match. CDR3 sequence (DNA): TGCGCCAGCAGCCCCACCTGGGACAGCTCCTACGAGCAGTACTTC. It translates to CASSPTWDSSYEQYF.

CDR3: CASTWGNRATEAFF. For the CDR3, the DNA is TGTGCCAGCACCTGGGGTAACAGGGCCACTGAAGCTTTCTTT. The gene calls are TRBV2 and TRBJ1-1, with D possibly TRBD1 on 6 matching bases. Germline V gene lookup returns CDR1 SNHLY and CDR2 FYNNEI. Trimming stripped 7 bases from V and 4 bases from J, with 16 bases between. This CDR3 contains 14 residues.

The chain employs TRBV6-1 and TRBJ1-5; D gene unclear. The CDR3 consists of 14 residues. CDR1 MNHNS and CDR2 SASEGT come from the germline V gene. Deletions cut 3 bases from V and 4 bases from J, with 10 bases between. Here the CDR3 DNA reads TGTGCCAGCAGTGAGGGAGGGTATAATCAGCCCCAGCATTTT. The encoded protein is CASSEGGYNQPQHF.

This clone is a singleton in its sample. The chain joins TRBV10-2 to TRBJ1-1, with 10 nucleotides matching TRBD1. The CDR3 extends over 18 amino acids. J was trimmed by 4 bases and V by 7 bases; bases with no gene match: 18. The germline V gene has CDR1 WSHSY and CDR2 SAAADI. The CDR3, as DNA: TGCGCCAGCATCACGTATGTGACAGGGGGCGAACAAGGCACTGAAGCTTTCTTT. This translates into CASITYVTGGEQGTEAFF.

This sequence joins TRBV27 and TRBJ2-2; 12 bases are a match to TRBD2. The CDR3 runs 16 residues. Germline CDR1 MNHEY, CDR2 SMNVEV (reference sequence). V gave up 7 bases and J gave up 6 bases; unmatched junction bases: 9. DNA for the CDR3: TGTGCCAGCATCACGCCCCCTAGCGGGGGGGCCGGGGAGCTGTTTTTT. It yields the protein CASITPPSGGAGELFF.

The rearrangement joins TRBV5-8 to TRBJ1-2; 7 bases align to TRBD1. V shed 4 bases and J 1 base; nucleotides not matched to a gene: 7. This CDR3 has 15 residues. CDR1 is SGHTS and CDR2 is YDEGEE in the germline V gene. In DNA, the CDR3 is TGTGCCAGCAGCGGGAGCAGGGGGTTTAACTATGGCTACACCTTC. It codes for CASSGSRGFNYGYTF.

The chain has TRBV12-5 and TRBJ1-3; D might be TRBD1 (5 bases). Trimming shortened V by 3 bases and J by 0 bases, and 9 bases separated the two germline ends. The CDR3 is 15 residues long. Germline V CDR1 and CDR2: LGHNT, FRNRAP. For the CDR3, the DNA is TGTGCTAGTGGTTTTACAGGTGCCTCTGGAAACACCATATATTTT. Its translation is CASGFTGASGNTIYF.

This clone was seen just once. The rearrangement uses TRBV30 and TRBJ2-1; 11 bases fit TRBD2. The germline gives CDR1 GTSNPN, CDR2 SVGIG (reference sequence). The ends lost 1 base at V and 6 bases at J; junction bases unmatched: 2. The CDR3 consists of 14 residues. CDR3: CAWSEGTSGNEQFF. As DNA, the CDR3 is TGTGCCTGGAGTGAAGGGACTAGCGGCAATGAGCAGTTCTTC.

The rearrangement links TRBV28 to TRBJ1-5; D gene ambiguous. V gave up 6 bases and J gave up 0 bases, with 9 bases separating them. Germline CDR1 MDHEN, CDR2 SYDVKM. CDR3 length: 14 residues. The CDR3 DNA reads as TGTGCCAGCAGGGCGGGGAATAGCAATCAGCCCCAGCATTTT. This sequence encodes CASRAGNSNQPQHF.

V gene TRBV19 combines with J gene TRBJ1-6, with TRBD1 as a possible D gene (5 bases). The CDR3 has 13 residues. The V end was cut by 9 bases, the J end by 4 bases, with 10 bases between. Germline loops: CDR1 LNHDA, CDR2 SQIVND (reference sequence). CDR3 sequence: CASCRQYNSPLHF. Here the CDR3 DNA reads TGTGCCAGCTGCAGACAGTATAATTCACCCCTCCACTTT.

V gene TRBV11-3 combines with J gene TRBJ1-6; D gene ambiguous. The CDR3 sequence is 10 residues long. Trimming took off 2 bases at V and 16 bases at J, with 6 bases between the two ends. CDR1 SGHNT and CDR2 YENEEA come from the germline V gene. The CDR3 DNA reads as TGTGCCAGCAGCTTATCACTTCTCCACTTT. It yields the protein CASSLSLLHF. Based on the CDR3 plus reference TRBV11-3 and TRBJ1-6, the full variable domain is EAGVVQSPRYKIIEKKQPVAFWCNPISGHNTLYWYLQNLGQGPELLIRYENEEAVDDSQLPKDRFSAERLKGVDSTLKIQPAELGDSAVYLCASSLSLLHFGNGTRLTVT.

This chain links TRBV6-4 with TRBJ1-2; D is possibly TRBD1 (6 bases). V was pared by 0 bases and J by 7 bases, with 12 bases between. The CDR3 covers 14 residues. Per germline, CDR1 MRHNA and CDR2 SNTAGT. The CDR3 sequence: CASSDSQGLGGYTF. The CDR3 DNA reads TGTGCCAGCAGTGACTCACAGGGTCTGGGTGGCTACACCTTC.

This chain joins TRBV19 and TRBJ2-5; 16 bases line up with TRBD2. With V trimmed by 6 bases and J by 6 bases, 7 bases remained unmatched. CDR1 and CDR2 (germline): LNHDA, SQIVND (reference sequence). The CDR3 runs to 16 residues. CDR3 sequence reads: CASSPGTSGGEKTQYF. CDR3 bases: TGTGCCAGTAGCCCTGGGACTAGCGGGGGGGAAAAGACCCAGTACTTC.

The chain recombines TRBV10-1 with TRBJ1-1; 7 bases agree with TRBD1. Germline CDR1 reads WNHNN; CDR2 reads SYGVQD (reference sequence). This CDR3 contains 13 residues. With V trimmed by 3 bases and J by 5 bases, 3 bases remained unmatched. CDR3 DNA: TGCGCCAGCAGTGACGACAGGGAGACTGAAGCTTTCTTT. Its protein product is CASSDDRETEAFF.

The chain couples TRBV7-6 to TRBJ1-3, with TRBD1 matching 9 bases. V was clipped by 5 bases and J by 2 bases; unmatched bases: 16. CDR1 is SGHVS, CDR2 FNYEAQ, per germline. CDR3 length equals 19 residues. DNA of the CDR3: TGTGCCAGCAGCCCAACCCGGACAGGGGACAGGGCTACTGGAAACACCATATATTTT. This sequence encodes CASSPTRTGDRATGNTIYF.

The chain is built from TRBV5-5 and TRBJ1-4; tentative D call: TRBD1 (5 bases). The CDR3 has 14 residues. CDR1 and CDR2 from the germline V gene are SGHKS and YYEKEE (reference sequence). Trimming left V 2 bases short and J 8 bases short, with 13 bases between. In DNA form, the CDR3 reads TGTGCCAGCAGCTTCTTTCCAGGGCAGGAAAAACTGTTTTTT. It is translated as CASSFFPGQEKLFF.

The V and J genes are TRBV6-5 and TRBJ1-6, with D maybe TRBD1 (6 bases). The germline gives CDR1 MNHEY, CDR2 SVGAGI. V lost 0 bases to trimming and J lost 11 bases, with 14 bases between them. CDR3 size: 15 residues. The CDR3 here is CASSYSTGTQAPLHF. CDR3 coding DNA: TGTGCCAGCAGTTACTCGACCGGGACACAAGCACCCCTCCACTTT.

The gene calls are TRBV18 and TRBJ1-1; the D gene is possibly TRBD1 (5 bases). Looked up from germline, CDR1 is KGHSH and CDR2 is LQKENI. This CDR3 has 15 residues. V was cut by 0 bases and J by 4 bases, with 12 bases left in between. The CDR3 loop reads CASSPPAGESTEAFF. CDR3 sequence (DNA): TGTGCCAGCTCACCACCGGCGGGGGAGAGCACTGAAGCTTTCTTT.

This clone was detected once. The CDR3 DNA is TGTGCCTGGAGTGTACGGGGGGTCCGGAACACCGGGGAGCTGTTTTTT. Its translation is CAWSVRGVRNTGELFF. The J gene is TRBJ2-2, the V gene TRBV30, with TRBD2 identical over 7 bases. The length of the CDR3 is 16 residues. In germline, CDR1 is GTSNPN, CDR2 SVGIG (reference sequence). J gave up 1 base and V 0 bases, and 5 bases lay outside the gene matches.

V usage is TRBV7-2 and J usage is TRBJ2-5, with D possibly being TRBD2 (6 bases). The germline CDR1 and CDR2 sequences are SGHTA and FQGNSA. V was cut by 1 base and J by 3 bases, with 12 bases left in between. The CDR3 covers 15 residues. Written as DNA, the CDR3 is TGTGCCAGCAGCTTAGGGGACTGGCTAAAAGAGACCCAGTACTTC. Translating it yields CASSLGDWLKETQYF.

The V gene is TRBV7-9, the J gene TRBJ1-4, with 9 bases lining up with TRBD1. The CDR3 contains 12 residues. Germline V gene sequence: CDR1 SEHNR, CDR2 FQNEAQ (reference sequence). Germline trimming cut 5 bases from V and 14 bases from J; bases unmatched to any gene: 6. CDR3: CASSRGQGVLFF. CDR3 bases: TGTGCCAGCAGCAGGGGACAGGGTGTTCTGTTTTTT.

The J gene is TRBJ1-4, the V gene TRBV6-5; the D is unclear. With 6 bases removed from V and 4 bases from J, the gap between germline ends came to 12 bases. Germline values: CDR1 MNHEY, CDR2 SVGAGI. The CDR3 extends over 14 amino acids. The chain's CDR3 is CASSRTEFNEKLFF. For the CDR3, the DNA is TGTGCCAGCAGCAGGACTGAGTTTAATGAAAAACTGTTTTTT.

This rearrangement joins TRBV7-8 to TRBJ2-2; perhaps TRBD1 as D (5 bases). The germline CDR1 and CDR2 sequences are SGHVS and FQNEAQ. Trimming left V 2 bases short and J 5 bases short, with 9 bases between. The CDR3 sequence is 14 residues long. The CDR3 DNA reads as TGTGCCAGCAGCTTACTCGACAGAACCGGGGAGCTGTTTTTT. Residues: CASSLLDRTGELFF.